The clone carrying this T cell receptor beta chain was observed many times. This sample was taken from a study of CD8 T cells in ankylosing spondylitis. TCRdb used MiXCR to reprocess the 5' RACE reads, holding one entry per CDR3 protein. The data show approximately 46,000 distinct CDR3 sequences, approximately 10% seen once. The CDR3 totals 17 residues. The chain has TRBV21-1 and TRBJ2-3; TRBD2 is taken as the D call from the table, unchecked against the DNA. TRBV21-1 is recorded as a pseudogene. Sequenced: blood, either unsorted or a sorted T cell fraction (not recorded which). The origin of this receptor is a male donor with ankylosing spondylitis or in good health (not recorded which). CDR3 residues: CASSIAGGDYSTDTQYF. The CDR3 coding sequence is TGTGCCAGCAGCATAGCGGGGGGGGACTACAGCACAGATACGCAGTATTTT.